This paragraph covers one TCR beta chain sequence. The entry originates in a study of blood T cell repertoires in COVID-19. Study-wide background: From T cells, B-cell-depleted T cells, or PBMCs came the material, which was cDNA or gDNA.

From germline, CDR1 is SGHRS and CDR2 YFSETQ. Trimming pared 4 bases from V and 3 bases from J, leaving 16 bases between. This CDR3 contains 15 residues. Authors' analysis steps: Estimation of nucleated cell counts relied on the amplification of reference gene primers. Measured with immunoSEQ multiplex PCR; TCRdb has only the in-frame clones, and not every one. Clone size and the V and J calls come from that table; the DNA yielded D and trimming. The sample lists 100,000 to 120,000 clones, 76% occurring once. The chain has TRBV5-1 and TRBJ2-5, with D possibly being TRBD1 (6 bases). Sequences were obtained from peripheral blood. The sequence derives from a woman of 80 years or more with acute or convalescent COVID-19. This chain's CDR3 is CASSTDGTPEETQYF. CDR3 DNA: TGCGCCAGCAGCACCGACGGGACACCCGAAGAGACCCAGTACTTC.